This entry lists 10 T cell receptor beta chains sequenced from one sample in a study. Treg sorting used a CD4+CD25+CD127-/low gate. TCRdb ran MiXCR on the 5' RACE reads and lists one entry per CDR3 protein. The repertoire includes thousands of distinct CDR3 sequences, around 53% of them detected once, and 5.5% to 7% sits in the top ten. Sequencing input: Tregs sorted from a lymph node. These receptors were obtained from a female donor with breast cancer.

This clonotype has just a few counts. The chain has TRBV15 and TRBJ2-1; TRBD2 might be the D (6 bases). Germline V gene lookup returns CDR1 LNHNV and CDR2 YYDKDF (reference sequence). This CDR3 is built from 17 residues. V lost 2 bases, J lost 1 base, and 15 bases lay in between. In DNA form, the CDR3 reads TGTGCCACCAGCAGATTCCCCGCGGGGAGTTCCTACAATGAGCAGTTCTTC. Translating it yields CATSRFPAGSSYNEQFF.

This clonotype showed up just a few times. V is TRBV20-1 and J is TRBJ1-5; D is possibly TRBD1 (5 bases). The germline V gene has CDR1 DFQATT and CDR2 SNEGSKA (reference sequence). This CDR3 region has 18 residues. V lost 4 bases to trimming and J lost 1 base, with 23 bases between them. The CDR3 region has the DNA TGCAGTGCTACAGACCCCGCGGCGGGGCTACGGAGCAATCAGCCCCAGCATTTT. The encoded protein is CSATDPAAGLRSNQPQHF.

This chain links TRBV6-6 with TRBJ2-5; 7 bases match TRBD2. The CDR3 loop spans 14 amino acids. V was clipped by 7 bases and J by 3 bases; unmatched bases: 8. Germline CDR1 MNHNY, CDR2 SVGAGI (reference sequence). The CDR3 protein is CASNQAGPEETQYF. CDR3 in DNA: TGTGCCAGCAATCAAGCGGGACCTGAAGAGACCCAGTACTTC.

V is TRBV12-3 or TRBV12-4 and J is TRBJ2-6; D uncertain. V lost 8 bases to trimming and J lost 1 base, with 9 bases between them. The CDR3 extends over 14 amino acids. In DNA form, the CDR3 reads TGTGCCAGCGTCCGTGGGTCTGGGGCCAACGTCCTGACTTTC. Residues: CASVRGSGANVLTF.

This clonotype was seen only a few times. The chain links TRBV20-1 to TRBJ2-1; 11 positions agree with TRBD2. The CDR3 runs 18 residues. Germline V gene lookup returns CDR1 DFQATT and CDR2 SNEGSKA (reference sequence). V gave up 3 bases and J gave up 0 bases; unmatched junction bases: 10. The chain's CDR3 is CSASRVWGLAASYNEQFF. CDR3 DNA: TGCAGTGCTAGTAGGGTCTGGGGACTAGCGGCCTCCTACAATGAGCAGTTCTTC.

The chain uses TRBV20-1 and TRBJ2-7, with D perhaps TRBD2 (5 bases). V was cut by 3 bases and J by 2 bases, with 14 bases left in between. CDR1 DFQATT and CDR2 SNEGSKA come from the germline V gene (reference sequence). The length of the CDR3 is 14 residues. CDR3 nucleotide sequence: TGCAGTGCTAGGTTGTGGGAGTATCCCTACGAGCAGTACTTC. It yields the protein CSARLWEYPYEQYF.

This sequence joins TRBV5-1 and TRBJ2-7; tentative D call: TRBD1 (6 bases). This CDR3 is built from 19 residues. Trimming cost V 7 bases and J 3 bases, with 32 bases left between them. Looked up from germline, CDR1 is SGHRS and CDR2 is YFSETQ. CDR3 sequence reads: CASGPTLRGIRADRYEQYF. CDR3 in DNA: TGCGCCAGCGGACCCACCTTGAGGGGGATACGGGCCGATCGCTACGAGCAGTACTTC.

The gene calls are TRBV20-1 and TRBJ1-2, with 7 bases matching TRBD1. CDR3 size: 13 residues. V was clipped by 6 bases and J by 4 bases; unmatched bases: 8. Germline V gene data show CDR1 as DFQATT and CDR2 as SNEGSKA (reference sequence). The CDR3 sequence: CSALDGQVYGYTF. CDR3 coding DNA: TGCAGTGCCCTGGACGGACAGGTCTATGGCTACACCTTC.

This clonotype was picked up a small number of times. V is TRBV20-1 and J is TRBJ2-7; possible D gene TRBD2, 7 bases. CDR1 is DFQATT and CDR2 is SNEGSKA in the germline V gene (reference sequence). CDR3 length: 13 amino acids. V gave up 0 bases and J gave up 7 bases, with 13 bases separating them. This chain's CDR3 is CSARDRGAGEQYV. The DNA of the CDR3 is TGCAGTGCTAGAGATCGGGGGGCGGGTGAGCAGTACGTC.

A note on this clonotype: An end of the junction differs from the germline gene, which may be a read error. The J gene is TRBJ1-3, the V gene TRBV5-1; 8 bases map to TRBD1. The CDR3 contains 16 residues. Germline V gives CDR1 SGHRS, CDR2 YFSETQ. CDR3 sequence reads: CASSDQGASSGSTIYF. DNA for the CDR3: TGCGCCAGCAGCGACCAGGGGGCCAGCTCTGGAAGCACCATATATTTT. Drawing the rest from reference TRBV5-1 and TRBJ1-3, the complete variable domain is KAGVTQTPRYLIKTRGQQVTLSCSPISGHRSVSWYQQTPGQGLQFLFEYFSETQRNKGNFPGRFSGRQFSNSRSEMNVSTLELGDSALYLCASSDQGASSGSTIYFGEGSWLTVV.